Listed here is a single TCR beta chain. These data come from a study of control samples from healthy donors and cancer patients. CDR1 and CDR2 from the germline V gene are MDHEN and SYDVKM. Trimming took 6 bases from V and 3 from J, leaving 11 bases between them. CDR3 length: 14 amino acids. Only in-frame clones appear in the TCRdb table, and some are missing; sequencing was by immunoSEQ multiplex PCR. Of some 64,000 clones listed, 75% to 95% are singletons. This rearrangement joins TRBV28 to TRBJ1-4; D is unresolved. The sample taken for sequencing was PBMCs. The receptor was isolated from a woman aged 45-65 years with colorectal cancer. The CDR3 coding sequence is TGTGCCAGCAGGAGTGGGTTAGCTAATGAAAAACTGTTTTTT. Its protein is CASRSGLANEKLFF. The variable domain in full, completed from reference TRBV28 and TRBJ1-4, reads DVKVTQSSRYLVKRTGEKVFLECVQDMDHENMFWYRQDPGLGLRLIYFSYDVKMKEKGDIPEGYSVSREKKERFSLILESASTNQTSMYLCASRSGLANEKLFFGSGTQLSVL.